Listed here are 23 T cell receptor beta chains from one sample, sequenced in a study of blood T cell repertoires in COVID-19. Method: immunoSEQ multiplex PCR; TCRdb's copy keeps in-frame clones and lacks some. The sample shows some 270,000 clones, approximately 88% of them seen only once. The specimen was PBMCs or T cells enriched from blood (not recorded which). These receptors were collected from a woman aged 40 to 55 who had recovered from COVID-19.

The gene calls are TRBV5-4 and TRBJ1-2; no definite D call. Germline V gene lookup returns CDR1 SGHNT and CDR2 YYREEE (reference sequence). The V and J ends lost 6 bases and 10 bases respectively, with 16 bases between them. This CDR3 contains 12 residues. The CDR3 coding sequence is TGTGCCAGCAATCTGGACTCGAGTGTCTACACCTTC. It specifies CASNLDSSVYTF. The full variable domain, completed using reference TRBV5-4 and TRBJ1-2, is ETGVTQSPTHLIKTRGQQVTLRCSSQSGHNTVSWYQQALGQGPQFIFQYYREEENGRGNFPPRFSGLQFPNYSSELNVNALELDDSALYLCASNLDSSVYTFGSGTRLTVV.

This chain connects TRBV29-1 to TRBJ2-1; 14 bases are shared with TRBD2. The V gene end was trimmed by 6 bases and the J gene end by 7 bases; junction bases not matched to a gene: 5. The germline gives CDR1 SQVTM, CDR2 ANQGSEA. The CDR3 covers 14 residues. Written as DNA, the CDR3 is TGCAGCGTCGAGGGGACTAGCGGGAGTAATGAGCAGTTCTTC. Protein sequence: CSVEGTSGSNEQFF.

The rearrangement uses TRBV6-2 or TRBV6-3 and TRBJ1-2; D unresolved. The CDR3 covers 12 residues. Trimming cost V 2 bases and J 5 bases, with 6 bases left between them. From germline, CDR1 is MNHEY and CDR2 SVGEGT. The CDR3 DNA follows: TGTGCCAGCAGTTACGCACATTATGGCTACACCTTC. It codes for CASSYAHYGYTF.

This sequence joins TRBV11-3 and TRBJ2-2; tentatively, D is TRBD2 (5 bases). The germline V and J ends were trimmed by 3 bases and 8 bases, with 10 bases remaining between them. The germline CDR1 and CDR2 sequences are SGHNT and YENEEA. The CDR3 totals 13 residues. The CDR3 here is CASSLTGMGELFF. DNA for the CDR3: TGTGCCAGCAGCTTGACGGGGATGGGGGAGCTGTTTTTT.

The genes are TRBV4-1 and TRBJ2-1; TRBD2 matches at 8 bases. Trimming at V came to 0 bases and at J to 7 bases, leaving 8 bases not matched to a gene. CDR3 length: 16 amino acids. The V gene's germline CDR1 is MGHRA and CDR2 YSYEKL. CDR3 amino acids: CASSQDRTGGWNEQFF. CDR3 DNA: TGCGCCAGCAGCCAAGATCGGACGGGGGGGTGGAATGAGCAGTTCTTC.

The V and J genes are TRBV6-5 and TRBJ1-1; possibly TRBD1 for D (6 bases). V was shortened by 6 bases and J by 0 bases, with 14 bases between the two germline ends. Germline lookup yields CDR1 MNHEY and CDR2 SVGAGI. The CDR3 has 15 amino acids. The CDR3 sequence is CASSPGAGMNTEAFF. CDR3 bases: TGTGCCAGCAGCCCAGGGGCAGGGATGAACACTGAAGCTTTCTTT.

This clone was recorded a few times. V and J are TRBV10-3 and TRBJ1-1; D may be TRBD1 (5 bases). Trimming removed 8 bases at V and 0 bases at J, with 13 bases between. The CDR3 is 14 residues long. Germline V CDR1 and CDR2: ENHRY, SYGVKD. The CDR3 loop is CAIAQQVMNTEAFF. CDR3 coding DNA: TGTGCCATCGCCCAACAGGTTATGAACACTGAAGCTTTCTTT.

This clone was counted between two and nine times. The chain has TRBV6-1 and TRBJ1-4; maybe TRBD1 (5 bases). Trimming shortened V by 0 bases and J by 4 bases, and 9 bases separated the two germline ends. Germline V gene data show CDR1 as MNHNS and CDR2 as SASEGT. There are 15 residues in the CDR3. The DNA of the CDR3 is TGTGCCAGCAGTGAAGCGCAGGGAGGTAATGAAAAACTGTTTTTT. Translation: CASSEAQGGNEKLFF.

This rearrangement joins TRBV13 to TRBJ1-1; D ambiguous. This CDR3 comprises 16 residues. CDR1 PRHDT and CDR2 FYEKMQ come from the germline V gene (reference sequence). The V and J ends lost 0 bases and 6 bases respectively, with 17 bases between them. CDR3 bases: TGTGCCAGCAGCTTAGGCCCTAGAGGGATTCGCGCTGAAGCTTTCTTT. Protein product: CASSLGPRGIRAEAFF.

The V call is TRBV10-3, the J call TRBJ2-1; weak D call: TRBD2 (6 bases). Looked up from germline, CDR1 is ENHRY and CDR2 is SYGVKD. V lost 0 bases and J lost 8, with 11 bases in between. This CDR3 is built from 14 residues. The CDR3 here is CAISESGTSDEQFF. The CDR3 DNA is TGTGCCATCAGTGAGTCTGGGACTTCGGATGAGCAGTTCTTC.

For the CDR3, the DNA is TGTGCCAGCAGCCAAGTACAGGGGAGCTCCTACGAGCAGTACTTC. Translating it yields CASSQVQGSSYEQYF. The chain joins TRBV4-2 to TRBJ2-7, with TRBD1 matching 7 bases. CDR3 length: 15 amino acids. V was pared by 1 base and J by 0 bases, with 3 bases of the junction left unmatched. Germline CDR1 is LGHNA and CDR2 is YNFKEQ.

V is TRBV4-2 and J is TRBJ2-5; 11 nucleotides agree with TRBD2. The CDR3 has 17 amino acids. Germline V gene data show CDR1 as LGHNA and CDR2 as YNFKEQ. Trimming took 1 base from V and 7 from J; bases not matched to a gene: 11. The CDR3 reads CASSQVTSGGFGGTQYF. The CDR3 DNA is TGTGCCAGCAGCCAAGTTACTAGCGGGGGCTTCGGGGGGACCCAGTACTTC.

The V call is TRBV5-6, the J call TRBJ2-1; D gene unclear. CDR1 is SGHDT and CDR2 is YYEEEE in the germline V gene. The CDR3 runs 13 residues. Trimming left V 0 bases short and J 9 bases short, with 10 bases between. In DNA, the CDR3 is TGTGCCAGCAGCTTGGGACGAGGTAGTGAGCAGTTCTTC. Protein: CASSLGRGSEQFF.

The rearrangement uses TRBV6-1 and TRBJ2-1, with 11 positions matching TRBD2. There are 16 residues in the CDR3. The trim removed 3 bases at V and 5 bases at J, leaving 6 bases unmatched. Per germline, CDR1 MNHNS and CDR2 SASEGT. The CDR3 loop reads CASSEMGLAVNNEQFF. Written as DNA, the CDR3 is TGTGCCAGCAGTGAGATGGGACTAGCGGTCAACAATGAGCAGTTCTTC.

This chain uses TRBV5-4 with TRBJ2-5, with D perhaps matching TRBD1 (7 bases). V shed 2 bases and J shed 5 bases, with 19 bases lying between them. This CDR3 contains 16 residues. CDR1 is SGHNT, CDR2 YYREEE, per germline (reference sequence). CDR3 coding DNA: TGTGCCAGCAGCTTTTTTAGTGGAGGGGGCATGGAGACCCAGTACTTC. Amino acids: CASSFFSGGGMETQYF.

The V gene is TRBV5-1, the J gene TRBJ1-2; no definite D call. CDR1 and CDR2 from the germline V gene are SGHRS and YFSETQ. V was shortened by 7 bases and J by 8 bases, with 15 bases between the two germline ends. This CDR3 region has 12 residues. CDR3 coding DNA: TGCGCCAGCGCACGGGGTAATGGAGGCTACACCTTC. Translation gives CASARGNGGYTF.

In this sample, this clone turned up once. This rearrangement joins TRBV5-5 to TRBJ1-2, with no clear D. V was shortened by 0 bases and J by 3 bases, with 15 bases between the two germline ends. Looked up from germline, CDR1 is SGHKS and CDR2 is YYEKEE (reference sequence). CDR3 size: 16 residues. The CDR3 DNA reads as TGTGCCAGCAGCTTGGGTTTTGGGAGGGATTACTATGGCTACACCTTC. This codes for CASSLGFGRDYYGYTF.

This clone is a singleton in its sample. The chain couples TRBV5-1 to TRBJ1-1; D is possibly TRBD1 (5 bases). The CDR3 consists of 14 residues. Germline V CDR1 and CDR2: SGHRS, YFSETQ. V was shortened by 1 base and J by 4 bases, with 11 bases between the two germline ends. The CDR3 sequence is CASSLYGGGTEAFF. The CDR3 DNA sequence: TGCGCCAGCAGCTTGTATGGGGGAGGCACTGAAGCTTTCTTT. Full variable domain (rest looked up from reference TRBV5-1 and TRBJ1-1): KAGVTQTPRYLIKTRGQQVTLSCSPISGHRSVSWYQQTPGQGLQFLFEYFSETQRNKGNFPGRFSGRQFSNSRSEMNVSTLELGDSALYLCASSLYGGGTEAFFGQGTRLTVV.

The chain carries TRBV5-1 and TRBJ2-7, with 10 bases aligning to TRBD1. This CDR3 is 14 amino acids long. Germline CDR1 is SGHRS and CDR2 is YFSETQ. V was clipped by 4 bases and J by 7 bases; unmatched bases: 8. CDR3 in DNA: TGCGCCAGCAGCATACTCGGGACAGGGGAAGAGCAGTACTTC. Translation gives CASSILGTGEEQYF.

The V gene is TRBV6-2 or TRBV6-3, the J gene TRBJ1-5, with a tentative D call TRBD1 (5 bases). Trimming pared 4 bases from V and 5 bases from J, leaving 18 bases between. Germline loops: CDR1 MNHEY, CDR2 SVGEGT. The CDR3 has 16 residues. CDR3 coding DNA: TGTGCCAGCAGTTTCCCTGGACAAATACCCGATCAGCCCCAGCATTTT. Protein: CASSFPGQIPDQPQHF.

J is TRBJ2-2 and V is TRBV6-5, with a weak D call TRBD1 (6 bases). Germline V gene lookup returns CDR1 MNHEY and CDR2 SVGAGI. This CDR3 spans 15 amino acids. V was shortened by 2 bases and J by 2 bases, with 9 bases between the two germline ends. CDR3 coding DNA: TGTGCCAGCAGTTACAACAGGGTCAACACCGGGGAGCTGTTTTTT. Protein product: CASSYNRVNTGELFF.

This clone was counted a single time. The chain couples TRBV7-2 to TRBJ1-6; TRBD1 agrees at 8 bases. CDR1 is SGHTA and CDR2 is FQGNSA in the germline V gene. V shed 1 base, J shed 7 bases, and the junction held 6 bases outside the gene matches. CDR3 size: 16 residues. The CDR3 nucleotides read TGTGCCAGCAGCTTAGTCCCCAGGGGGCTGAATTCACCCCTCCACTTT. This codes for CASSLVPRGLNSPLHF.

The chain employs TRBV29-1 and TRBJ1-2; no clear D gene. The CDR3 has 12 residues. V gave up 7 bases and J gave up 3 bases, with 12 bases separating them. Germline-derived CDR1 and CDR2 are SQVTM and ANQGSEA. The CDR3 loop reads CSGSFSDYGYTF. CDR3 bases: TGCAGCGGGAGCTTTTCGGACTATGGCTACACCTTC.